This entry lists 5 T cell receptor beta chains sequenced from one sample in a study of cytomegalovirus exposure and HLA in healthy donors. The study ran its PCR with 60 Vbeta and 13 Jbeta primers. Generated by immunoSEQ multiplex PCR, the TCRdb table keeps only in-frame clones and is missing some. The sample lists about 210,000 clones, roughly 79% occurring once. Sample: PBMCs. All receptors come from a male donor in good health and CMV-seronegative.

The V and J genes are TRBV5-1 and TRBJ1-1; no clear D gene. The CDR3 covers 14 residues. Trimming removed 2 bases from V and 3 bases from J, with 11 bases in between. Germline lookup yields CDR1 SGHRS and CDR2 YFSETQ. The CDR3 here is CASSLGGGYTEAFF. The CDR3 DNA is TGCGCCAGCAGCTTAGGCGGCGGCTACACTGAAGCTTTCTTT.

V and J are TRBV5-1 and TRBJ2-7; D perhaps matches TRBD1 (6 bases). Between the trimmed V and J ends, which lost 3 bases and 3 bases, there was a span of 16 bases. CDR1 SGHRS and CDR2 YFSETQ come from the germline V gene. The CDR3 sequence is 15 residues long. The CDR3 nucleotides are TGCGCCAGCAGCTCCAACCTCGACAGGCACTACGAGCAGTACTTC. Translation: CASSSNLDRHYEQYF. Combining the CDR3 with reference TRBV5-1 and TRBJ2-7 gives the whole variable domain KAGVTQTPRYLIKTRGQQVTLSCSPISGHRSVSWYQQTPGQGLQFLFEYFSETQRNKGNFPGRFSGRQFSNSRSEMNVSTLELGDSALYLCASSSNLDRHYEQYFGPGTRLTVT.

The chain is built from TRBV5-4 and TRBJ2-7, with a possible D match to TRBD1 (6 bases). The CDR3 is 15 residues long. Germline CDR1 is SGHNT and CDR2 is YYREEE (reference sequence). V was pared by 4 bases and J by 2 bases, with 16 bases between. CDR3 sequence (DNA): TGTGCCAGCAGCGGGGGCCAGCGGAGCACCTACGAGCAGTACTTC. Protein sequence: CASSGGQRSTYEQYF.

The chain has TRBV28 and TRBJ2-7; 16 bases agree with TRBD2. Germline CDR1 and CDR2: MDHEN and SYDVKM. The CDR3 has 17 amino acids. The V gene end was trimmed by 4 bases and the J gene end by 5 bases; junction bases not matched to a gene: 8. This CDR3 reads CASSSGTSGGARDEQYF. The CDR3 coding sequence is TGTGCCAGCAGTTCCGGGACTAGCGGGGGGGCGCGGGACGAGCAGTACTTC.

The genes are TRBV5-1 and TRBJ2-2; D gene ambiguous. The CDR3 is made up of 14 amino acids. The V end lost 0 bases, the J end lost 6 bases, and 9 bases lay between the germline ends. The germline gives CDR1 SGHRS, CDR2 YFSETQ. CDR3 in DNA: TGCGCCAGCAGCTTGGAGTCTATTCCCGGGGAGCTGTTTTTT. This codes for CASSLESIPGELFF.